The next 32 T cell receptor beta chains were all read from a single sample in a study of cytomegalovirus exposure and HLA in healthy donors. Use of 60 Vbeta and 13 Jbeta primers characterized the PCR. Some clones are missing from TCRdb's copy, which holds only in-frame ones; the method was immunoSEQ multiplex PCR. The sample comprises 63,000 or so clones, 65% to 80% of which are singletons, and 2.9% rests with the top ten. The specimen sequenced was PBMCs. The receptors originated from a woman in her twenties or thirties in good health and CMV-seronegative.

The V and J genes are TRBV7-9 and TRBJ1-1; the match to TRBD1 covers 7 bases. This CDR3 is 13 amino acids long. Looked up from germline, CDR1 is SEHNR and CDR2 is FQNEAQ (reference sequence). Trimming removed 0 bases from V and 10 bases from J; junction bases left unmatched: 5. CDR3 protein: CASSLAGQTPAFF. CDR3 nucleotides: TGTGCCAGCAGCTTAGCGGGACAGACCCCAGCTTTCTTT.

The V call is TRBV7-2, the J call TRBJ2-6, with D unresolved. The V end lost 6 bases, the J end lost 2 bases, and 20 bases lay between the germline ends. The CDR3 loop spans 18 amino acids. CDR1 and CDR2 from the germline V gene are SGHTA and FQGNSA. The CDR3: CASRPGWSSSTGANVLTF. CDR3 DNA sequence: TGTGCCAGCAGACCGGGTTGGTCCTCTTCAACTGGGGCCAACGTCCTGACTTTC.

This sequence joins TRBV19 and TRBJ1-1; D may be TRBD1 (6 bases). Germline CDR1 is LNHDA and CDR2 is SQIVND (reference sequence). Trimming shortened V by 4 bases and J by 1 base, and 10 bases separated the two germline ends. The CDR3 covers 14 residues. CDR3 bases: TGTGCCAGTAGTACTCGACAGGCGAACACTGAAGCTTTCTTT. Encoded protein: CASSTRQANTEAFF.

DNA of the CDR3: TGTGCCAGCAGCCCCGGAGGGAACACCGGGGAGCTGTTTTTT. Translating it yields CASSPGGNTGELFF. The chain recombines TRBV7-7 with TRBJ2-2; D possibly corresponds to TRBD2 (5 bases). The CDR3 contains 14 residues. V was pared by 5 bases and J by 1 base, with 8 bases between. Germline V gives CDR1 SSHAT, CDR2 FNYEAQ (reference sequence).

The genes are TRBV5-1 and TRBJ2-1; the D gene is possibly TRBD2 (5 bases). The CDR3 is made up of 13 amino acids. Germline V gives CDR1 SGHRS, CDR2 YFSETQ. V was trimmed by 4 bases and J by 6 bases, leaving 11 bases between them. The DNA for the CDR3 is TGCGCCAGCAGCCCGGGAACACTCAATGAGCAGTTCTTC. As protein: CASSPGTLNEQFF.

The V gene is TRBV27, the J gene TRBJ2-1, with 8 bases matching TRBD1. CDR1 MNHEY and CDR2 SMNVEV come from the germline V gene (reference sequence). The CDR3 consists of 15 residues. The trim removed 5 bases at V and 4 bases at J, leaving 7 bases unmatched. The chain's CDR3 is CASSTGTGVYNEQFF. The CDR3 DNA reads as TGTGCCAGCAGTACCGGGACAGGCGTATACAATGAGCAGTTCTTC.

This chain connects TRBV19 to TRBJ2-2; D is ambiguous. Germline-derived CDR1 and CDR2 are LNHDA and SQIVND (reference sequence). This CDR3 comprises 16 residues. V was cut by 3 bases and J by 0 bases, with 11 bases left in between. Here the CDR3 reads CASSIPITTNTGELFF. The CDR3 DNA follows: TGTGCCAGTAGTATCCCCATAACTACGAACACCGGGGAGCTGTTTTTT.

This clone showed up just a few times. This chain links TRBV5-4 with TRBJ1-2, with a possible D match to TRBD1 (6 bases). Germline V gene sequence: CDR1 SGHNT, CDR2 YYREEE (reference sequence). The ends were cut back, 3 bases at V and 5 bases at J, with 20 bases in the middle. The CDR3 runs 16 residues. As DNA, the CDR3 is TGTGCCAGCAGCTGGGCCGGGACAAAGGACGGATATGGCTACACCTTC. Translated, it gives CASSWAGTKDGYGYTF.

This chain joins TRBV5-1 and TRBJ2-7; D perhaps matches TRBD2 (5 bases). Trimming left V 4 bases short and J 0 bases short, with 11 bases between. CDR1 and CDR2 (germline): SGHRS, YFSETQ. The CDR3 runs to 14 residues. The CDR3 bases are TGCGCCAGCAGCGAGGCCGGGGTCTCCTACGAGCAGTACTTC. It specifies CASSEAGVSYEQYF.

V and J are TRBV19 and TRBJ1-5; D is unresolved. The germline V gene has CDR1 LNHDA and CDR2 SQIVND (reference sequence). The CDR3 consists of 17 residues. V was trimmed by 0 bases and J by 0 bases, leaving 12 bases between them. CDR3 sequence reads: CASSIDTTNYSNQPQHF. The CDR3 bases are TGTGCCAGTAGTATAGATACGACAAATTATAGCAATCAGCCCCAGCATTTT.

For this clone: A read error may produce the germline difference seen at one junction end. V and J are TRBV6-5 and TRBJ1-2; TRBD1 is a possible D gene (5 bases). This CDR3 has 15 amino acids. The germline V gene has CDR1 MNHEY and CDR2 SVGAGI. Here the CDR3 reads CASSHSGTWDYVYTF. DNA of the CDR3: TGTGCCAGCTCCCACAGCGGAACCTGGGACTATGTCTACACCTTC.

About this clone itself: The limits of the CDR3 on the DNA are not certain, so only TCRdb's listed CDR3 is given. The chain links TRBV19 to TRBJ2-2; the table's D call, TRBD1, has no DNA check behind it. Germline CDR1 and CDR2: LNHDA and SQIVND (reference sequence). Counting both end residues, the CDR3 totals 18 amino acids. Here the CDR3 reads CASSIIRARGIHTGELFF.

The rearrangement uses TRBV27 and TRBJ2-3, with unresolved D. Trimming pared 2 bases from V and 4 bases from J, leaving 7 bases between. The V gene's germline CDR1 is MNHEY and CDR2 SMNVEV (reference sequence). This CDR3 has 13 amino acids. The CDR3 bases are TGTGCCAGCAGTTTACTGGGCGCAGATACGCAGTATTTT. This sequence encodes CASSLLGADTQYF.

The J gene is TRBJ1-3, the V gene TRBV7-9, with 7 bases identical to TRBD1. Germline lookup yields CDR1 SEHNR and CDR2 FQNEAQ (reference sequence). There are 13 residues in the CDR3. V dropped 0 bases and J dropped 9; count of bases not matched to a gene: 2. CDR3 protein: CASSLAGGGTIYF. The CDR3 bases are TGTGCCAGCAGCTTAGCAGGGGGCGGCACCATATATTTT.

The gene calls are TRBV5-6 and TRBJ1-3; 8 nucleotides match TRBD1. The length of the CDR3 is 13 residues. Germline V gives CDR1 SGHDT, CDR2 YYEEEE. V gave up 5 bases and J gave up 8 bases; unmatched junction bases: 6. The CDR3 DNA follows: TGTGCCAGCAGACGCGACAGGGGAGACACCATATATTTT. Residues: CASRRDRGDTIYF.

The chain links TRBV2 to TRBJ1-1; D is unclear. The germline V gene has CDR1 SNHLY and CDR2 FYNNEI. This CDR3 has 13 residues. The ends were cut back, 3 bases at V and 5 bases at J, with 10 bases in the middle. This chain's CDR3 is CASSDDTATEAFF. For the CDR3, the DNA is TGTGCCAGCAGTGACGACACGGCTACTGAAGCTTTCTTT.

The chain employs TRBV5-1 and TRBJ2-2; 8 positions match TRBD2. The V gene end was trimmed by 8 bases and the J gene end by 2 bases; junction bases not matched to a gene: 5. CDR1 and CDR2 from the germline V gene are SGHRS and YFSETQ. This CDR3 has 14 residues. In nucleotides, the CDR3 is TGCGCCAGTGAAGCGGGAGCCAACACCGGGGAGCTGTTTTTT. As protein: CASEAGANTGELFF.

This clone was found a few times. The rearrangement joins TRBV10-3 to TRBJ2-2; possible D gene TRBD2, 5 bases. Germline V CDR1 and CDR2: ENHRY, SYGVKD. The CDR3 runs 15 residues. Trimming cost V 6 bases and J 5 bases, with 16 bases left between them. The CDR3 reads CAISPGSTRTGELFF. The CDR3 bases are TGTGCCATCAGCCCGGGGTCGACTCGAACCGGGGAGCTGTTTTTT.

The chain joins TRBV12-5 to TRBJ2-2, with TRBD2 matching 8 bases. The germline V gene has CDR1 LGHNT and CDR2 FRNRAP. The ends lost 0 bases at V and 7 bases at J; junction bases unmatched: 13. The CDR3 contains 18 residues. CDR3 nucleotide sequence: TGTGCTAGTGGTTTGGTACTAGGTCGGGGGGGCGCCGTCGGGGAGCTGTTTTTT. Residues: CASGLVLGRGGAVGELFF.

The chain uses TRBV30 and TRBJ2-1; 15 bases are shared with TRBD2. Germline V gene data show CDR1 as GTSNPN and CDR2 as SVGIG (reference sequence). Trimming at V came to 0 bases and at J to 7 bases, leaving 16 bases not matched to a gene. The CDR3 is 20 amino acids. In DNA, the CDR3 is TGTGCCTGGAGTGTTTCTCGGACTAGCGGGGGGGCGATGGGTAAAAATGAGCAGTTCTTC. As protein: CAWSVSRTSGGAMGKNEQFF.

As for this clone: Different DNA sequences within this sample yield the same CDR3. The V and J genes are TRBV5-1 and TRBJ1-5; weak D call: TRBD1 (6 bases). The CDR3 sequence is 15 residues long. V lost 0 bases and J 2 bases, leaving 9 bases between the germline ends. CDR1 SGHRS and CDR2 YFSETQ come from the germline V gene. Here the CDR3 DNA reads TGCGCCAGCAGCTTGGAAGGGGGGGGCAATCAGCCCCAGCATTTT. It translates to CASSLEGGGNQPQHF. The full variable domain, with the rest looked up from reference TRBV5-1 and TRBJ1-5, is KAGVTQTPRYLIKTRGQQVTLSCSPISGHRSVSWYQQTPGQGLQFLFEYFSETQRNKGNFPGRFSGRQFSNSRSEMNVSTLELGDSALYLCASSLEGGGNQPQHFGDGTRLSIL.

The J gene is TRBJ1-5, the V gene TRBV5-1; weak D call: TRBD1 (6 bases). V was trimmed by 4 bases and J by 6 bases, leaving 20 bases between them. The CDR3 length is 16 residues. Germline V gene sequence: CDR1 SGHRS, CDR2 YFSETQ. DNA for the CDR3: TGCGCCAGCAGCCCGTCGTTCAGGGGATCGGGTCAGCCCCAGCATTTT. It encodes CASSPSFRGSGQPQHF.

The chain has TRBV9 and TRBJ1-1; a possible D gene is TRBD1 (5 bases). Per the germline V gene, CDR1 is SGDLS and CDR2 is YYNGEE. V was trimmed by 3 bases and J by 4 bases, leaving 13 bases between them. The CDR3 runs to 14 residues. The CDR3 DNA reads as TGTGCCAGCAGCGGGGGGGGGTCGCCCACTGAAGCTTTCTTT. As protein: CASSGGGSPTEAFF.

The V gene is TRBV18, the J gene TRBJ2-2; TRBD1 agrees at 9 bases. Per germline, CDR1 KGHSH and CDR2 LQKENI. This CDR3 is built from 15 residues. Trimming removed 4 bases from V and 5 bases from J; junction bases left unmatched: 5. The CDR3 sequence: CASSRGDRATGELFF. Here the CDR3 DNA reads TGTGCCAGCTCACGCGGGGACAGGGCTACCGGGGAGCTGTTTTTT. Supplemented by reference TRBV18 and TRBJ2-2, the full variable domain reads NAGVMQNPRHLVRRRGQEARLRCSPMKGHSHVYWYRQLPEEGLKFMVYLQKENIIDESGMPKERFSAEFPKEGPSILRIQQVVRGDSAAYFCASSRGDRATGELFFGEGSRLTVL.

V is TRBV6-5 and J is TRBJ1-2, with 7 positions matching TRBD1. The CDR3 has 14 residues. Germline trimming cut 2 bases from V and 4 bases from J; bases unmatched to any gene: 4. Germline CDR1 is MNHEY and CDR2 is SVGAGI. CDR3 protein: CASSYEGAVYGYTF. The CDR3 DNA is TGTGCCAGCAGTTACGAGGGGGCGGTCTATGGCTACACCTTC.

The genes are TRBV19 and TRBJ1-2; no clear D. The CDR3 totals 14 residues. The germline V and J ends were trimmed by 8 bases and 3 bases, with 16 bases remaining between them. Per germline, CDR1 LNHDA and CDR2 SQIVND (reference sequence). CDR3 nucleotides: TGTGCCAGTGACTCCCGTGAGGGTCACTATGGCTACACCTTC. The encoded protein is CASDSREGHYGYTF.

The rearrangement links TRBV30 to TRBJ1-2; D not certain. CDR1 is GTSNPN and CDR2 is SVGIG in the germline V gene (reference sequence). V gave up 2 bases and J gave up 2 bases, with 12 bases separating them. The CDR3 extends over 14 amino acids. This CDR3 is CAWSWADRNYGYTF. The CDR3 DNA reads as TGTGCCTGGAGTTGGGCAGATAGAAACTATGGCTACACCTTC.

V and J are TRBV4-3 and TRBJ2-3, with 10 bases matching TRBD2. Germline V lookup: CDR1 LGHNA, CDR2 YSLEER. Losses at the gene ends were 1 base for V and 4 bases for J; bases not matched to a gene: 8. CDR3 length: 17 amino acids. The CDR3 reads CASSQAPKRGGPDTQYF. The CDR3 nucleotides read TGCGCCAGCAGCCAAGCCCCTAAGCGGGGGGGCCCAGATACGCAGTATTTT.

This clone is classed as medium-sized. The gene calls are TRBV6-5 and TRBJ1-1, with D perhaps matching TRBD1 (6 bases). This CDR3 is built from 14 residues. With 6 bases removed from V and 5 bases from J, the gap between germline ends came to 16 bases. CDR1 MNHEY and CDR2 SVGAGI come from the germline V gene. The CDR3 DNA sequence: TGTGCCAGCAGGGAAGGCCAGGGGTTGACTGAAGCTTTCTTT. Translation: CASREGQGLTEAFF.

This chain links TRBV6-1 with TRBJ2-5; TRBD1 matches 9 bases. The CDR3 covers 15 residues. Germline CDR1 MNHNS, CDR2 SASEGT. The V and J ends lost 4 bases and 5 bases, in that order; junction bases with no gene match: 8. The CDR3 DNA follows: TGTGCCAGCAGTGTTGGGGACAGGGCAGTGGAGACCCAGTACTTC. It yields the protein CASSVGDRAVETQYF.

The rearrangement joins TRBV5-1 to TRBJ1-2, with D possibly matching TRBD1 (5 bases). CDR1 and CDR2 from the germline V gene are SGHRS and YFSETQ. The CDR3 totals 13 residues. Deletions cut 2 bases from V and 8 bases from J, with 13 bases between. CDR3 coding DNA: TGCGCCAGCAGCTTTTTGCAGGAGGGGGGCTACACCTTC. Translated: CASSFLQEGGYTF.

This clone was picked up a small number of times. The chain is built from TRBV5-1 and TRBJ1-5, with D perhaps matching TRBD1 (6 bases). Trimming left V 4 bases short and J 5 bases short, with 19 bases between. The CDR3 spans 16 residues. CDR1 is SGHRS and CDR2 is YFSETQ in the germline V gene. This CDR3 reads CASSPIPGTIDQPQHF. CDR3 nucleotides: TGCGCCAGCAGCCCCATCCCCGGGACAATTGATCAGCCCCAGCATTTT.